The sequence of this TCR beta chain was determined in a study of glioma-infiltrating T cells after dendritic cell vaccination (dated by TCRdb to 2016 to 2017). With respect to the entire study: Of the 15 or so glioblastoma patients in the cohort, all drawn from Phase I and II dendritic cell vaccination trials, 9 were newly diagnosed and 6 had recurrent disease. Between about 2003 and 2012, patients were given autologous tumor lysate-pulsed dendritic cell vaccination. In glioblastoma patients vaccinated with dendritic cells, deep sequencing of TCR beta CDR3 regions served to measure the amount of tumor-infiltrating lymphocytes and to compare repertoires between tumor and blood. TCR sequencing metrics, including TIL content and tumor-blood repertoire overlap, were correlated with survival after dendritic cell vaccination. Three intradermal dendritic cell vaccine injections were administered to patients at biweekly intervals in the arm below the axilla. The vaccine was prepared from monocyte-derived dendritic cells that were cultured for around 7 days with IL-4 and GM-CSF and then pulsed overnight with autologous tumor lysate.

In regard to this clone: Its antigen specificity is not known. The sample holds no much larger clone one base away, and base qualities are not on file.

TCRB CDR3 regions were amplified from around 1.9 ug genomic DNA, or all available DNA if less, using the immunoSEQ assay. For multiplex PCR, 60 forward primers for TCR V beta segments and 13 reverse primers for J beta segments were used. Synthetic control templates were spiked into each sample at limiting dilution to estimate reads per starting template. The Illumina HiSeq System generated sequencing reads of 87 bp. Regarding the original processing steps: PCR and sequencing errors were removed by merging closely related sequences with a nearest neighbor algorithm. TCR overlap was defined as the percentage of unique tumor TCR beta sequences that were also found in the peripheral blood of the same patient. TCRdb retrieved this table from immuneACCESS and kept in-frame rearrangements only. Not all clones are present; in checked studies, unresolved V genes account for under half, and no reason is known for the remainder. V, J and clone size reflect that table, while D and trimming were determined from the DNA. The sample table records more than 85,000 clones; roughly 90% of these occur just once. Together, the top ten hold approximately 2.7% of the sample.

What this sample's time point label stands for: after dendritic cell vaccination, including at tumor progression/relapse. Patients were selected for having adequate residual fresh-frozen tumor tissue and more than two years of available survival data. None of the glioblastoma patients carried an isocitrate dehydrogenase mutation, although molecular status otherwise varied. PBMC were collected before vaccination, two weeks after the third vaccination, and at tumor progression when it occurred. The Qiagen DNeasy Blood extraction Kit was used for extraction of genomic DNA. The investigation overall reported the following: The TCR overlap response model with three groups was called speculative and said to need prospective validation. The cohort was small and heterogeneous, and full blood and tumor sets were available for few patients, with initial-recurrent tumor pairs available for even fewer patients. No direct relationship between TCR clonality and survival was found, suggesting that a diverse polyclonal response may matter. After dendritic cell vaccination, a higher estimated pretreatment TIL content predicted longer time to progression and longer overall survival.

Taken from the germline V gene, the CDR1 and CDR2 loops are SNHLY and FYNNEI. The CDR3, from cysteine to phenylalanine, totals 18 residues. The read is trimmed to its CDR3 DNA, 54 bases read in frame from base 1. Clipping removes 6 bases from V and 1 base from J, with 9 as the unmatched junction base count. Sequences were derived from blood, sampled after dendritic cell vaccination. The chain joins TRBV2 to TRBJ2-2; TRBD2 agrees with 12 junctional bases. The sequence was obtained from a human donor with glioblastoma. The CDR3 region reads CASRESRLAGENTGELFF. The nucleotide sequence is given as TGTGCCAGCAGGGAATCCAGACTAGCGGGGGAGAACACCGGGGAGCTGTTTTTT.